The 22 T cell receptor beta chains below all came from one sample that was sequenced in a study of blood T cells in healthy people across ages. The use of a sample-barcoded 5' primer and a J-beta primer mix characterized a second PCR of 7 to 11 cycles. TCRdb re-called the 5' RACE reads through MiXCR, storing one row per CDR3 protein. The profile shows some 710,000 distinct CDR3 sequences, 35% to 50% of them singletons. Sequencing was done on a sample of blood. The receptors here all came from a man older than 75 in good health.

The chain links TRBV7-2 to TRBJ1-2; the D gene is possibly TRBD1 (6 bases). This CDR3 region has 13 residues. V shed 5 bases and J shed 4 bases, with 11 bases lying between them. Germline V CDR1 and CDR2: SGHTA, FQGNSA. CDR3 protein: CASSADRTYGYTF. CDR3 nucleotide sequence: TGTGCCAGCAGCGCTGACAGGACCTATGGCTACACCTTC.

This clonotype was picked up a small number of times. The gene calls are TRBV18 and TRBJ2-3; 8 bases agree with TRBD1. V shed 5 bases and J 3 bases; nucleotides not matched to a gene: 10. The CDR3 contains 16 residues. CDR1 is KGHSH and CDR2 is LQKENI in the germline V gene. The CDR3 DNA reads as TGTGCCAGCTCAATGGACGCAGGGGGCGCAACAGATACGCAGTATTTT. This gives the protein CASSMDAGGATDTQYF.

The chain joins TRBV5-5 to TRBJ2-5, with D perhaps matching TRBD2 (5 bases). V dropped 5 bases and J dropped 7 bases, with 15 bases sitting between them. The V gene's germline CDR1 is SGHKS and CDR2 YYEKEE (reference sequence). The CDR3 extends over 13 amino acids. CDR3: CASSFTHEGTQYF. CDR3 nucleotide sequence: TGTGCCAGCAGTTTTACACATGAGGGGACCCAGTACTTC.

In this sample, this clonotype turned up a few times. The chain is built from TRBV20-1 and TRBJ2-7, with 9 bases aligning to TRBD2. CDR1 is DFQATT and CDR2 is SNEGSKA in the germline V gene (reference sequence). The CDR3 consists of 15 residues. The junction had 11 bases not matched to a gene; V was cut back by 6 bases and J by 2 bases. The CDR3 bases are TGCAGTGCCCTGCTTGATAGCGGGAGTCCCTACGAGCAGTACTTC. It codes for CSALLDSGSPYEQYF.

The genes are TRBV5-1 and TRBJ2-1, with D possibly TRBD2 on 7 matching bases. Trimming pared 4 bases from V and 6 bases from J, leaving 23 bases between. CDR1 is SGHRS and CDR2 is YFSETQ in the germline V gene. The CDR3 has 17 residues. The CDR3 here is CASSGGRGAVTLNEQFF. For the CDR3, the DNA is TGCGCCAGCAGCGGAGGCCGGGGGGCGGTAACCCTCAATGAGCAGTTCTTC.

This clonotype showed up many times. This chain uses TRBV5-1 with TRBJ2-7; 10 nucleotides line up with TRBD2. CDR1 SGHRS and CDR2 YFSETQ come from the germline V gene. CDR3 length equals 13 residues. With V trimmed by 3 bases and J by 5 bases, 2 bases remained unmatched. The CDR3 nucleotides read TGCGCCAGCAGCTCCGGGACTAGCGACGAGCAGTACTTC. Translating gives CASSSGTSDEQYF.

The CDR3 reads CASRPWDRTSYEQYF. The CDR3 DNA sequence: TGTGCCAGCAGGCCTTGGGACAGGACCTCCTACGAGCAGTACTTC. The chain recombines TRBV6-5 with TRBJ2-7; 8 bases map to TRBD1. Per the germline V gene, CDR1 is MNHEY and CDR2 is SVGAGI. V was clipped by 6 bases and J by 0 bases; unmatched bases: 7. The CDR3 loop spans 15 amino acids.

The chain joins TRBV12-3 or TRBV12-4 to TRBJ2-1; 9 nucleotides line up with TRBD2. The CDR3 has 16 amino acids. Trimming at V came to 5 bases and at J to 4 bases, leaving 9 bases not matched to a gene. The CDR3 nucleotides are TGTGCCAGCAGTAGTAGCGGGAGTCTCGTTTACAATGAGCAGTTCTTC. As protein: CASSSSGSLVYNEQFF.

The CDR3 region has the DNA TGTGCCAGCTCCCGCCGGACAGGGGCCTACGAGCAGTACTTC. Translated, it gives CASSRRTGAYEQYF. V and J are TRBV7-3 and TRBJ2-7; 9 bases line up with TRBD1. Losses at the gene ends were 8 bases for V and 2 bases for J; bases not matched to a gene: 7. This CDR3 spans 14 amino acids. Germline V CDR1 and CDR2: SGHTA, FQGTGA.

The V and J genes are TRBV2 and TRBJ2-7; 12 nucleotides line up with TRBD2. The CDR3 loop spans 14 amino acids. V lost 7 bases, J lost 7 bases, and 8 bases stayed unmatched. CDR1 and CDR2 from the germline V gene are SNHLY and FYNNEI. The CDR3 DNA reads TGTGCCAGCAATCTAGCGGGAGGGGTGGGTGAGCAGTACTTC. Translation gives CASNLAGGVGEQYF.

This clonotype was counted only a few times. The V and J genes are TRBV12-3 or TRBV12-4 and TRBJ2-5; D remains ambiguous. V was shortened by 0 bases and J by 11 bases, with 13 bases between the two germline ends. This CDR3 is built from 13 residues. The CDR3 bases are TGTGCCAGCAGTTTAGCGCAAACTACTGAGCAGTACTTC. This gives the protein CASSLAQTTEQYF.

The chain links TRBV20-1 to TRBJ2-5; tentatively, D is TRBD1 or TRBD2 (5 bases each). From germline, CDR1 is DFQATT and CDR2 SNEGSKA (reference sequence). The germline V and J ends were trimmed by 0 bases and 10 bases, with 21 bases remaining between them. The CDR3 length is 15 residues. CDR3 sequence (DNA): TGCAGTGCTAGAGATGGGACGGGACCCAAGAGAGACCAGTACTTC. Its translation is CSARDGTGPKRDQYF.

This chain links TRBV6-2 or TRBV6-3 with TRBJ2-4; D perhaps matches TRBD2 (5 bases). Looked up from germline, CDR1 is MNHEY and CDR2 is SVGEGT. CDR3 length: 13 residues. V gave up 9 bases and J gave up 3 bases, with 12 bases separating them. The CDR3 nucleotides read TGTGCCAGTAAGGCCGGGGTCAAAAACATTCAGTACTTC. This encodes CASKAGVKNIQYF.

This clonotype has just a few counts. The rearrangement uses TRBV3-1 and TRBJ1-6; D unclear. Trimming stripped 0 bases from V and 7 bases from J, with 4 bases between. The germline V gene has CDR1 LGHDT and CDR2 YNNKEL (reference sequence). This CDR3 is 13 amino acids long. CDR3 residues: CASSQDWNSPLHF. CDR3 coding DNA: TGTGCCAGCAGCCAAGATTGGAATTCACCCCTCCACTTT. Full variable domain (remainder filled in from reference TRBV3-1 and TRBJ1-6): DTAVSQTPKYLVTQMGNDKSIKCEQNLGHDTMYWYKQDSKKFLKIMFSYNNKELIINETVPNRFSPKSPDKAHLNLHINSLELGDSAVYFCASSQDWNSPLHFGNGTRLTVT.

This chain links TRBV20-1 with TRBJ2-1; 12 nucleotides align to TRBD2. The CDR3 extends over 13 amino acids. Losses at the gene ends were 5 bases for V and 9 bases for J; bases not matched to a gene: 5. CDR1 DFQATT and CDR2 SNEGSKA come from the germline V gene (reference sequence). CDR3 DNA: TGCAGTGCTGGAAAGACTAGCGGGGGTGAGCAGTTCTTC. It is translated as CSAGKTSGGEQFF.

This chain joins TRBV7-2 and TRBJ1-4; 10 positions agree with TRBD1. Germline V gene data show CDR1 as SGHTA and CDR2 as FQGNSA. The CDR3 runs to 15 residues. V gave up 3 bases and J gave up 8 bases; unmatched junction bases: 6. This chain's CDR3 is CASSFRGQGQEKLFF. The CDR3 DNA is TGTGCCAGCAGCTTTCGGGGACAGGGGCAAGAAAAACTGTTTTTT.

This clonotype was observed a handful of times. This chain uses TRBV5-8 with TRBJ2-1, with 7 bases identical to TRBD2. The junction had 8 bases not matched to a gene; V was cut back by 0 bases and J by 2 bases. The CDR3 covers 17 residues. Germline CDR1 reads SGHTS; CDR2 reads YDEGEE. The CDR3 region has the DNA TGTGCCAGCAGCTTGGAGGTAGCGGGCCTTCCCTACAATGAGCAGTTCTTC. Encoded protein: CASSLEVAGLPYNEQFF.

This clonotype showed up just once. The chain employs TRBV5-1 and TRBJ2-7; no clear D gene. CDR1 and CDR2 from the germline V gene are SGHRS and YFSETQ. CDR3 length: 13 residues. V was cut by 1 base and J by 2 bases, with 7 bases left in between. Written as DNA, the CDR3 is TGCGCCAGCAGCTTGCACGACGCCTACGAGCAGTACTTC. Its protein product is CASSLHDAYEQYF.

As to this clonotype: A read error may produce the germline difference seen at one junction end. The rearrangement links TRBV12-3 or TRBV12-4 to TRBJ1-4; 7 bases are a match to TRBD1. The length of the CDR3 is 15 residues. Here the CDR3 reads CAGSPDRVVIEKLFF. The CDR3 bases are TGTGCCGGCAGTCCAGACAGGGTGGTTATTGAAAAACTGTTTTTT.

This clonotype has a count of ten or more. The chain couples TRBV7-2 to TRBJ2-1, with 7 bases lining up with TRBD1. The V gene's germline CDR1 is SGHTA and CDR2 FQGNSA. Trimming took 4 bases from V and 4 from J; bases not matched to a gene: 4. The CDR3 runs 14 residues. Here the CDR3 reads CASSSPGQYNEQFF. The CDR3 DNA sequence: TGTGCCAGCAGCTCTCCGGGACAGTACAATGAGCAGTTCTTC.

V and J are TRBV25-1 and TRBJ1-6; perhaps TRBD1 as D (5 bases). The V gene lost 6 bases and the J gene lost 5 bases, with 11 bases spanning the gap. Germline values: CDR1 MGHDK, CDR2 SYGVNS. The CDR3 is 14 amino acids. The chain's CDR3 is CASRAGTHNSPLHF. The CDR3 nucleotides are TGTGCCAGCAGAGCCGGGACCCATAATTCACCCCTCCACTTT.

This clonotype was counted between two and nine times. The CDR3 protein is CATSEPGGAQYF. The CDR3 DNA sequence: TGTGCCACCAGTGAGCCCGGAGGCGCGCAGTATTTT. The gene calls are TRBV24-1 and TRBJ2-3; D is perhaps TRBD2 (5 bases). V shed 4 bases and J shed 10 bases, with 11 bases lying between them. The CDR3 runs to 12 residues. The germline V gene has CDR1 KGHDR and CDR2 SFDVKD.